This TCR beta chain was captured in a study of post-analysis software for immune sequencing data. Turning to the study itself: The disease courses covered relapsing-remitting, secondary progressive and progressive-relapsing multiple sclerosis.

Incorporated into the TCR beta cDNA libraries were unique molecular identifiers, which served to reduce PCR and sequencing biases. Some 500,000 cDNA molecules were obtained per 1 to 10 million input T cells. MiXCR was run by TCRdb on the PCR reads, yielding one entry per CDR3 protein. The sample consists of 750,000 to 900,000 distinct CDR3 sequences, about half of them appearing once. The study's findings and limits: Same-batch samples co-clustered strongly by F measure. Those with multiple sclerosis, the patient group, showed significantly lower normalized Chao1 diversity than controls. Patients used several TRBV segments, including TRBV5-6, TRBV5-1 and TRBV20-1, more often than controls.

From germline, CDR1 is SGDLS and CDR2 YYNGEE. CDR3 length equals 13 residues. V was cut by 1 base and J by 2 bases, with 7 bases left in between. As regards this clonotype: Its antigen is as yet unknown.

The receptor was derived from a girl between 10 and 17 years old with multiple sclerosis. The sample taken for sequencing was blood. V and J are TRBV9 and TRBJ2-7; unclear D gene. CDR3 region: CASSVHGTYEQYF. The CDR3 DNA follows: TGTGCCAGCAGCGTACACGGAACCTACGAGCAGTACTTC.